The TCR beta chain under discussion was sequenced for a study of T cells in Graves' hyperthyroidism and ophthalmopathy. Comments on this clonotype: Its antigen remains unidentified.

Exclusion of patients followed from uncontrolled infection, other autoimmune disease, pregnancy or lactation. V shed 3 bases and J 6 bases; nucleotides not matched to a gene: 4. This CDR3 is built from 14 residues. Researchers amplified the TCR beta CDR3 regions from RNA transcripts. The HTBI primer set served for first-round RT-PCR of the TCR CDR3. Via MiXCR, TCRdb re-called the multiplex PCR reads, giving one row per CDR3 protein. The sample has 360,000 or so distinct CDR3 sequences, 12% to 15% seen once. Whole-study findings and limits: Through a model of 13 V-J features, ophthalmopathy was separated from stable hyperthyroidism.

The V and J genes are TRBV12-3 or TRBV12-4 and TRBJ2-1, with 8 positions matching TRBD2. Material for sequencing was blood. This clonotype originated in a woman aged 55-69 years with Graves' ophthalmopathy. The CDR3 protein is CASSFQRELNEQFF. The DNA for the CDR3 is TGTGCCAGCAGTTTCCAGCGGGAGCTCAATGAGCAGTTCTTC.